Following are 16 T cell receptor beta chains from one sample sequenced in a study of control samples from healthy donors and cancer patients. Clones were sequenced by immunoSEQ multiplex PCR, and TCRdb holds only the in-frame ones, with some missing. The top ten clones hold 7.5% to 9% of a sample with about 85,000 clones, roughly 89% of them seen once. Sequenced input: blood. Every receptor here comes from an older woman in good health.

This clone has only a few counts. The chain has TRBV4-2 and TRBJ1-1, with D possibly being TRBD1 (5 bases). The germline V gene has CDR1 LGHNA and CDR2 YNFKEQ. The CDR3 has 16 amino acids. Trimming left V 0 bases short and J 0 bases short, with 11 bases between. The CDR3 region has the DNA TGTGCCAGCAGCCAAGATTTTCGGGGGGTGAACACTGAAGCTTTCTTT. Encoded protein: CASSQDFRGVNTEAFF.

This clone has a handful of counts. In DNA, the CDR3 is TGTGCCAGCTCACCAAAGAGTAGGACAGGGGCTGAAGCTTTCTTT. Translated, it gives CASSPKSRTGAEAFF. The chain couples TRBV18 to TRBJ1-1; 9 positions match TRBD1. The J segment lost 6 bases and the V segment lost 2 bases, leaving 7 bases of the junction unmatched. The germline CDR1 and CDR2 sequences are KGHSH and LQKENI. The CDR3 contains 15 residues.

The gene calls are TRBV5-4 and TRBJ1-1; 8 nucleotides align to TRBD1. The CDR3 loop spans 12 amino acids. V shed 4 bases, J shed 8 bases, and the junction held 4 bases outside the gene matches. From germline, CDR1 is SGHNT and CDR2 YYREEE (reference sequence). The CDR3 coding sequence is TGTGCCAGCAGCCCCAGACAGGGGGAAGCTTTCTTT. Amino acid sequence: CASSPRQGEAFF. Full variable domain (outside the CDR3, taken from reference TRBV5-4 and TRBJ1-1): ETGVTQSPTHLIKTRGQQVTLRCSSQSGHNTVSWYQQALGQGPQFIFQYYREEENGRGNFPPRFSGLQFPNYSSELNVNALELDDSALYLCASSPRQGEAFFGQGTRLTVV.

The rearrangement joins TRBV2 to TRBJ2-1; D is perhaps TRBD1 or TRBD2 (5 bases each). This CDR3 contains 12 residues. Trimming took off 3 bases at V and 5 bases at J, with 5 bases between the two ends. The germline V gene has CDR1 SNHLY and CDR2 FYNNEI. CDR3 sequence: CASSEGDNEQFF. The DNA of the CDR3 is TGTGCCAGCAGTGAGGGGGACAATGAGCAGTTCTTC.

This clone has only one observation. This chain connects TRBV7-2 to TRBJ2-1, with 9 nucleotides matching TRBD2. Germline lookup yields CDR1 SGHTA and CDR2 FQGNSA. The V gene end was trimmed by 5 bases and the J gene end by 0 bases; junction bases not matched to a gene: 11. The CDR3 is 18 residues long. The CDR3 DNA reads TGTGCCAGCAGCCCCCGTAGGGCTAGCGGGAACTCCTACAATGAGCAGTTCTTC. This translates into CASSPRRASGNSYNEQFF.

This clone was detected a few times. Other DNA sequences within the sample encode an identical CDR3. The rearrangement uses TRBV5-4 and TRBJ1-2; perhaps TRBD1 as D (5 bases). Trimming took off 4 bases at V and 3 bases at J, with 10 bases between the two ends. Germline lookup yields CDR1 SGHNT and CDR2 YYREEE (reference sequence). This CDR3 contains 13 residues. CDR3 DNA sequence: TGTGCCAGCAGCCCCGACAGATACTATGGCTACACCTTC. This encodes CASSPDRYYGYTF.

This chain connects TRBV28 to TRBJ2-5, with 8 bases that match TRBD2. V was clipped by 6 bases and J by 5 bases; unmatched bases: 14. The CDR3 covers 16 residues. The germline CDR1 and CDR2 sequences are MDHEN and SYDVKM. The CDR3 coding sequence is TGTGCCAGCAGACCCAAGACTAGCGTAAACGGGGAGACCCAGTACTTC. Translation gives CASRPKTSVNGETQYF.

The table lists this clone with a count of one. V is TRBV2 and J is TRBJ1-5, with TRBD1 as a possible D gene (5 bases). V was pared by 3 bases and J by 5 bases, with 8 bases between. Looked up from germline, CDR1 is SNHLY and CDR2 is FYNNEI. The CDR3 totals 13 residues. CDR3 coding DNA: TGTGCCAGCAGTGATCAGGGTTATCAGCCCCAGCATTTT. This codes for CASSDQGYQPQHF.

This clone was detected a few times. The CDR3 region is CASSQTGNGELFF. CDR3 DNA: TGCGCCAGCAGCCAAACGGGGAACGGGGAGCTGTTTTTT. The V gene is TRBV4-1, the J gene TRBJ2-2, with D possibly matching TRBD2 (5 bases). The CDR3 is 13 residues long. V was clipped by 2 bases and J by 7 bases, with 8 bases between them. Germline V CDR1 and CDR2: MGHRA, YSYEKL.

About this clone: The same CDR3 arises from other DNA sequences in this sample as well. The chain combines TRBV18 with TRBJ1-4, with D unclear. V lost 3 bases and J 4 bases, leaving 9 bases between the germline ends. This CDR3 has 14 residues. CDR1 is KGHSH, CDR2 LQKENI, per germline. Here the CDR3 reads CASSPTGDNEKLFF. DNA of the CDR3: TGTGCCAGCTCACCCACCGGGGATAATGAAAAACTGTTTTTT.

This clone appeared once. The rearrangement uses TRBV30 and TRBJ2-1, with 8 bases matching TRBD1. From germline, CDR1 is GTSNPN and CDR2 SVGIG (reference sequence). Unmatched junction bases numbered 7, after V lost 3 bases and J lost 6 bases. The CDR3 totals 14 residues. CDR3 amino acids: CAWRVGTGANEQFF. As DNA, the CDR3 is TGTGCCTGGAGGGTGGGGACAGGCGCCAATGAGCAGTTCTTC.

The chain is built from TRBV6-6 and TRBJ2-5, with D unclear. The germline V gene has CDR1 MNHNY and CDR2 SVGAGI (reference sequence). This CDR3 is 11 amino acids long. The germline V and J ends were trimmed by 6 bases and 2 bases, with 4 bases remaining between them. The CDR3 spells CASSLQETQYF. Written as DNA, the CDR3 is TGTGCCAGCAGCCTACAAGAGACCCAGTACTTC.

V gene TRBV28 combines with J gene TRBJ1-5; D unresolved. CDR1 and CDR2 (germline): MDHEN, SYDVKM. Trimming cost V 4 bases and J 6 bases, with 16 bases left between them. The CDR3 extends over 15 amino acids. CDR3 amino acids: CASSWTRVLSQPQHF. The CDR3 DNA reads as TGTGCCAGCAGTTGGACGCGCGTTTTGAGTCAGCCCCAGCATTTT.

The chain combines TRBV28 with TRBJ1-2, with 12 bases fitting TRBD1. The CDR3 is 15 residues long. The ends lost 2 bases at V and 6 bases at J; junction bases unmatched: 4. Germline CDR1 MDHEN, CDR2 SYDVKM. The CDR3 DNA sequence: TGTGCCAGCAGTTTACGGGACAGGGGGCAGGATGGCTACACCTTC. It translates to CASSLRDRGQDGYTF.

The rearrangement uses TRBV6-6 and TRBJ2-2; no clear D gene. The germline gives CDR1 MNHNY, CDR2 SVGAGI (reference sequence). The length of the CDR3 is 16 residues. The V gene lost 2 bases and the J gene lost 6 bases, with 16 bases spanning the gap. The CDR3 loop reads CASSYGVTVWAGELFF. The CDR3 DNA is TGTGCCAGCAGTTACGGAGTTACGGTCTGGGCCGGGGAGCTGTTTTTT.

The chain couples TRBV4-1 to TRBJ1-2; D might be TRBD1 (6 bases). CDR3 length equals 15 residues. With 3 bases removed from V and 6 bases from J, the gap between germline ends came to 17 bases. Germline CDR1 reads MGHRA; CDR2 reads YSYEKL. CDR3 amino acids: CASSHPGGGANGYTF. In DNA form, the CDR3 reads TGCGCCAGCAGCCACCCTGGCGGGGGGGCGAATGGCTACACCTTC.